The 20 T cell receptor beta chains below all came from one sample that was sequenced in a study of T cell clones after liver transplantation. Clones were sequenced by immunoSEQ multiplex PCR, and TCRdb holds only the in-frame ones, with some missing. The data show roughly 100,000 clones, about 86% seen once. This sample comprised CD4+ T cells from blood, obtained approximately 43 months after liver transplant. The source of these receptors is a human patient who received a liver transplant. Some T cells may have come from the graft donor.

This clone was counted between two and nine times. The chain links TRBV19 to TRBJ1-1; weak D call: TRBD1 (6 bases). The CDR3 consists of 12 residues. Germline V gene data show CDR1 as LNHDA and CDR2 as SQIVND (reference sequence). Deletions cut 2 bases from V and 8 bases from J, with 9 bases between. CDR3 DNA sequence: TGTGCCAGTAGTATACGAGGGGGGGAAGCTTTCTTT. Its protein is CASSIRGGEAFF.

The chain carries TRBV5-6 and TRBJ2-5, with D perhaps matching TRBD2 (5 bases). Germline V gives CDR1 SGHDT, CDR2 YYEEEE. This CDR3 spans 13 amino acids. V was pared by 0 bases and J by 3 bases, with 6 bases between. In DNA, the CDR3 is TGTGCCAGCAGCTTGGACGGGGAAGAGACCCAGTACTTC. This encodes CASSLDGEETQYF.

The V gene is TRBV29-1, the J gene TRBJ2-1; 11 nucleotides match TRBD2. This CDR3 contains 13 residues. V shed 7 bases and J 6 bases; nucleotides not matched to a gene: 5. CDR1 is SQVTM and CDR2 is ANQGSEA in the germline V gene. CDR3 sequence (DNA): TGCAGCGGCGGACTAGCGGGCCCCAATGAGCAGTTCTTC. Protein product: CSGGLAGPNEQFF.

The chain couples TRBV1 to TRBJ1-1; the tabulated D call, TRBD1, remains unverified against the DNA. TRBV1 is shown as a pseudogene. The CDR3 covers 13 residues. The CDR3 loop is CTSSPQGNTEAFF. CDR3 DNA sequence: TGCACCAGCAGCCCCCAGGGTAACACTGAAGCTTTCTTT.

The CDR3 coding sequence is TGTGCCAGCAGCCCTGGCTTGGCAGGGTGGTATGGCTACACCTTC. This translates into CASSPGLAGWYGYTF. The chain joins TRBV7-3 to TRBJ1-2; possible D gene TRBD1, 5 bases. The CDR3 length is 15 residues. The germline V gene encodes CDR1 SGHTA and CDR2 FQGTGA. Deletions cut 5 bases from V and 5 bases from J, with 18 bases between.

The chain links TRBV2 to TRBJ2-1; D is ambiguous. The germline V and J ends were trimmed by 7 bases and 8 bases, with 18 bases remaining between them. This CDR3 contains 14 residues. Germline V CDR1 and CDR2: SNHLY, FYNNEI. This CDR3 is CASIQGRLGYEQFF. The CDR3 nucleotides are TGTGCCAGCATACAAGGAAGATTGGGCTATGAGCAGTTCTTC.

CDR3 nucleotide sequence: TGTGCCTGGAGTGTACTGGGAAGGAAGACCGGGGAGCTGTTTTTT. It encodes CAWSVLGRKTGELFF. The chain carries TRBV30 and TRBJ2-2; D is ambiguous. V was cut by 0 bases and J by 5 bases, with 13 bases left in between. Germline V gene data show CDR1 as GTSNPN and CDR2 as SVGIG (reference sequence). The CDR3 extends over 15 amino acids.

The rearrangement links TRBV18 to TRBJ2-1; D could derive from TRBD1 or TRBD2 (5 bases each). Trimming cost V 3 bases and J 7 bases, with 10 bases left between them. The CDR3 extends over 13 amino acids. CDR1 KGHSH and CDR2 LQKENI come from the germline V gene. For the CDR3, the DNA is TGTGCCAGCTCACCGGCCGAGGGGAATGAGCAGTTCTTC. It specifies CASSPAEGNEQFF.

This rearrangement joins TRBV29-1 to TRBJ1-2; TRBD1 might be the D (6 bases). The V gene's germline CDR1 is SQVTM and CDR2 ANQGSEA. The CDR3 covers 14 residues. Trimming removed 5 bases at V and 8 bases at J, with 21 bases between. Here the CDR3 DNA reads TGCAGCGTTAATCCCATACAGGGAGGTAGAGGCTACACCTTC. This sequence encodes CSVNPIQGGRGYTF.

This chain uses TRBV11-2 with TRBJ2-7, with D possibly being TRBD1 or TRBD2 (5 bases each). The germline V gene encodes CDR1 SGHAT and CDR2 FQNNGV. The CDR3 runs to 15 residues. With 7 bases removed from V and 4 bases from J, the gap between germline ends came to 20 bases. The CDR3 DNA follows: TGTGCCAGCACCCGCACCGGGGCAGAAGAGTACGAGCAGTACTTC. It translates to CASTRTGAEEYEQYF.

The chain has TRBV7-2 and TRBJ1-2; D is possibly TRBD1 (6 bases). The V gene lost 5 bases and the J gene lost 7 bases, with 23 bases spanning the gap. Germline V gives CDR1 SGHTA, CDR2 FQGNSA. This CDR3 spans 16 amino acids. Here the CDR3 reads CASSHTGRVSLGGYTF. The CDR3 DNA reads TGTGCCAGCAGCCACACAGGGAGGGTCAGCCTGGGTGGCTACACCTTC.

CDR3 sequence reads: CASSLSSGGKGYTF. As DNA, the CDR3 is TGTGCCAGCAGTTTATCGTCCGGGGGCAAGGGCTACACCTTC. The chain joins TRBV27 to TRBJ1-2; D perhaps matches TRBD1 (6 bases). Per germline, CDR1 MNHEY and CDR2 SMNVEV (reference sequence). V lost 0 bases to trimming and J lost 8 bases, with 13 bases between them. This CDR3 spans 14 amino acids.

The CDR3 DNA reads as TGTGCCAGCTCACCACGACTAGGAGGCACCGGGGAGCTGTTTTTT. This gives the protein CASSPRLGGTGELFF. The rearrangement joins TRBV18 to TRBJ2-2; tentatively, D is TRBD2 (6 bases). V shed 1 base and J shed 4 bases, with 10 bases lying between them. From germline, CDR1 is KGHSH and CDR2 LQKENI. CDR3 length equals 15 residues.

The V call is TRBV29-1, the J call TRBJ1-1; D unresolved. V lost 1 base, J lost 4 bases, and 4 bases lay in between. Germline CDR1 and CDR2: SQVTM and ANQGSEA. The CDR3 is 11 amino acids. Written as DNA, the CDR3 is TGCAGCGTTGAAGGGGGCACTGAAGCTTTCTTT. Translating gives CSVEGGTEAFF.

This chain links TRBV7-8 with TRBJ1-5, with D unclear. CDR1 is SGHVS and CDR2 is FQNEAQ in the germline V gene. Trimming removed 0 bases at V and 4 bases at J, with 1 base between. This CDR3 contains 12 residues. The CDR3 is CASSLANQPQHF. CDR3 DNA: TGTGCCAGCAGCTTAGCTAATCAGCCCCAGCATTTT.

The gene calls are TRBV18 and TRBJ2-2; the D is unclear. CDR3 length: 12 residues. With 3 bases removed from V and 4 bases from J, the gap between germline ends came to 3 bases. CDR1 and CDR2 from the germline V gene are KGHSH and LQKENI. As DNA, the CDR3 is TGTGCCAGCTCACCGGTCACCGGGGAGCTGTTTTTT. It translates to CASSPVTGELFF.

This clone came up once. V is TRBV6-6 and J is TRBJ2-3; D is perhaps TRBD2 (7 bases). V lost 8 bases and J lost 5, with 11 bases in between. The CDR3 spans 12 residues. The germline gives CDR1 MNHNY, CDR2 SVGAGI (reference sequence). CDR3 in amino acids: CASGGAGDTQYF. The DNA of the CDR3 is TGTGCCAGCGGGGGGGCGGGAGATACGCAGTATTTT.

The V gene is TRBV18, the J gene TRBJ1-1; no reliable D call. Trimming left V 3 bases short and J 4 bases short, with 9 bases between. The CDR3 loop spans 13 amino acids. The germline CDR1 and CDR2 sequences are KGHSH and LQKENI. The DNA for the CDR3 is TGTGCCAGCTCACCGGTAAAGGGCACTGAAGCTTTCTTT. It yields the protein CASSPVKGTEAFF.

The V call is TRBV2, the J call TRBJ1-2; weak D call: TRBD1 (5 bases). The CDR3 is 15 amino acids. Deletions cut 3 bases from V and 4 bases from J, with 15 bases between. From germline, CDR1 is SNHLY and CDR2 FYNNEI. The CDR3 loop is CASSDGTAGGYGYTF. The CDR3 nucleotides are TGTGCCAGCAGTGATGGGACGGCGGGGGGCTATGGCTACACCTTC. The variable domain in full, completed from reference TRBV2 and TRBJ1-2, reads EPEVTQTPSHQVTQMGQEVILRCVPISNHLYFYWYRQILGQKVEFLVSFYNNEISEKSEIFDDQFSVERPDGSNFTLKIRSTKLEDSAMYFCASSDGTAGGYGYTFGSGTRLTVV.

This sequence joins TRBV13 and TRBJ2-3, with 9 bases matching TRBD2. The CDR3 extends over 17 amino acids. V lost 0 bases and J lost 3; bases outside the gene matches: 7. Germline CDR1 PRHDT, CDR2 FYEKMQ (reference sequence). CDR3 protein: CASSLGGSGRFTDTQYF. Here the CDR3 DNA reads TGTGCCAGCAGCTTAGGTGGGAGCGGGAGGTTTACAGATACGCAGTATTTT.